This T cell receptor (beta chain) appears in the sequencing data of a study of blood T cell repertoires in COVID-19. Sequencing was performed with immunoSEQ multiplex PCR; in TCRdb, only in-frame clones are kept and a portion is missing. The sample has about 110,000 clones; 76% are singletons. This CDR3 has 15 residues. The J segment lost 1 base and the V segment lost 8 bases, leaving 10 bases of the junction unmatched. The germline CDR1 and CDR2 sequences are MGHDK and SYGVNS. The chain uses TRBV25-1 and TRBJ1-2, with 7 bases aligning to TRBD1. The TCR originated in a woman aged 80 or over with acute or convalescent COVID-19. The sequenced sample was peripheral blood. The CDR3 DNA reads TGTGCCAGCGCACCTGAGACAGGGATTAACTATGGCTACACCTTC. This encodes CASAPETGINYGYTF.